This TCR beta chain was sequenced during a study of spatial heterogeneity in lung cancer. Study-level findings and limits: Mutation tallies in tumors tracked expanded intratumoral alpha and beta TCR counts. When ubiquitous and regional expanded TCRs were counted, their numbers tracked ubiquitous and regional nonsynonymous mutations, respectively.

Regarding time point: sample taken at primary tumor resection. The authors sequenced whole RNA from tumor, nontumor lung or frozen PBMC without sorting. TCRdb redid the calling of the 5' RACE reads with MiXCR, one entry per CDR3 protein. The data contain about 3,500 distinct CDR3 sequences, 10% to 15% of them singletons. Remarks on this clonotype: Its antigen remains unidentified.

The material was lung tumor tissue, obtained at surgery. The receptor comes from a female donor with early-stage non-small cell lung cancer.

The CDR3 DNA reads as TGCGCCAGCAGCCAAGCGAGGACAGGGGGCAATGAGCAGTTCTTC. Protein product: CASSQARTGGNEQFF. The V gene is TRBV4-1, the J gene TRBJ2-1; 10 bases align to TRBD1. Germline V gene lookup returns CDR1 MGHRA and CDR2 YSYEKL. CDR3 length equals 15 residues. Trimming removed 1 base from V and 6 bases from J; junction bases left unmatched: 3.